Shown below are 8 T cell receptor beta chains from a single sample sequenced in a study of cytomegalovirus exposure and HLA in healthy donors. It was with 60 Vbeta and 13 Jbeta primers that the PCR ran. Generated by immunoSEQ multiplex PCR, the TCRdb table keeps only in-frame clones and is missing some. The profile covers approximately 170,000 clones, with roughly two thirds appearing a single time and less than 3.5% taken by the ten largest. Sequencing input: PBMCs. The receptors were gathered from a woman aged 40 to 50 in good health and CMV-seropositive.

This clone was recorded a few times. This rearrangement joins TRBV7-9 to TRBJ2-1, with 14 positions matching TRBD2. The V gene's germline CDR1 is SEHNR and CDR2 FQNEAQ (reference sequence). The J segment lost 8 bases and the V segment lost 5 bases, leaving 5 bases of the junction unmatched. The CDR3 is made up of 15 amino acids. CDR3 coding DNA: TGTGCCAGCAGCCCGGGGACTAGCGGGAGCTATGAGCAGTTCTTC. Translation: CASSPGTSGSYEQFF. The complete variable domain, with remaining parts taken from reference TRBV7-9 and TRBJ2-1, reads DTGVSQNPRHKITKRGQNVTFRCDPISEHNRLYWYRQTLGQGPEFLTYFQNEAQLEKSRLLSDRFSAERPKGSFSTLEIQRTEQGDSAMYLCASSPGTSGSYEQFFGPGTRLTVL.

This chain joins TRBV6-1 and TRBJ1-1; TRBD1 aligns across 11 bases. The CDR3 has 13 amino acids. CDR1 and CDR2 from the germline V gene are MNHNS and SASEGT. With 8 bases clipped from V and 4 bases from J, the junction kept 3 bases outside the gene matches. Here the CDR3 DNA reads TGTGCCAGCCCCGGGACAGGGGGCACTGAAGCTTTCTTT. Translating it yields CASPGTGGTEAFF.

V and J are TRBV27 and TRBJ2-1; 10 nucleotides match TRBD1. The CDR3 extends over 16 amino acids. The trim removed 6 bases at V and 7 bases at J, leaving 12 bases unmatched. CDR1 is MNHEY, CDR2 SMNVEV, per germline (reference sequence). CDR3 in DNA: TGTGCCAGCAGCCCTACTGACAGGGGGCTCTGGAATGAGCAGTTCTTC. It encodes CASSPTDRGLWNEQFF.

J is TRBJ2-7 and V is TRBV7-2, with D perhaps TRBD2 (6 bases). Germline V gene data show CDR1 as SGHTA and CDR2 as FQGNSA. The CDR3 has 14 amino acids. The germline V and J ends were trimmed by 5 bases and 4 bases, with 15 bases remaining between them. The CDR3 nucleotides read TGTGCCAGCAGCCCCGGTAGCGGAGCGTACGAGCAGTACTTC. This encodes CASSPGSGAYEQYF.

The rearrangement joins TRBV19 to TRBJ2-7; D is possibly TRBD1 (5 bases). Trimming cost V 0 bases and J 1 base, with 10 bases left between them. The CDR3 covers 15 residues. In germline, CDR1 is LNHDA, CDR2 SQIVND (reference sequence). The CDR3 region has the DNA TGTGCCAGTAGTATAGAAGGGGCTGCGTCCTACGAGCAGTACTTC. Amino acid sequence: CASSIEGAASYEQYF.

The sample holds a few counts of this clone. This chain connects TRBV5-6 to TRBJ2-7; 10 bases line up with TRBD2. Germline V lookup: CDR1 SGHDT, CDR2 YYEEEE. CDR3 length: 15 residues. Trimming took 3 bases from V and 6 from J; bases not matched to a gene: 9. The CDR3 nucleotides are TGTGCCAGCAGCTGGGGGCTAGCGGGAGTGGTCGAGCAGTACTTC. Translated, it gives CASSWGLAGVVEQYF.

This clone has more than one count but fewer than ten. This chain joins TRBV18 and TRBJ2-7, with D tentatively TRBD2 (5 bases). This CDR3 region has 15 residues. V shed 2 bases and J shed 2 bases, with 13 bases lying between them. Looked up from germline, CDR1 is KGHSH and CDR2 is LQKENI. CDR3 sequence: CASSPKTAVPYEQYF. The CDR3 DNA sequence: TGTGCCAGCTCACCAAAAACAGCGGTTCCCTACGAGCAGTACTTC.

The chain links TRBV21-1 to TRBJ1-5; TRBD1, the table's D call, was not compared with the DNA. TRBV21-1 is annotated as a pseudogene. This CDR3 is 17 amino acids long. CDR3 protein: CASSKSTGFHSNQPQHF. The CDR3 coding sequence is TGTGCCAGCAGCAAATCGACAGGTTTTCATAGCAATCAGCCCCAGCATTTT.